These 32 T cell receptor beta chains share one sample of origin, sequenced in a study of cytomegalovirus exposure and HLA in healthy donors. 60 Vbeta and 13 Jbeta primers were used in PCR. The repertoire was sequenced with immunoSEQ multiplex PCR; TCRdb's copy has only in-frame clones and lacks some. The sample lists around 140,000 clones; 82% were seen once. Sample: PBMCs. The source is a male donor in good health and CMV-seronegative.

Notes on this clone: The junction departs from germline at one end; a sequencing error may be responsible. At the DNA level, this CDR3 is encoded by other sequences in the same sample as well. J is TRBJ1-2 and V is TRBV9; possibly TRBD1 for D (5 bases). This CDR3 is built from 11 residues. Germline CDR1 reads SGDLS; CDR2 reads YYNGEE. The CDR3 bases are TGTGCTAGCAGCGAGGGGTATGGCTACACCTTC. Translated, it gives CASSEGYGYTF.

The J gene is TRBJ2-7, the V gene TRBV12-5, with D possibly TRBD1 on 5 matching bases. Germline CDR1 is LGHNT and CDR2 is FRNRAP. V was cut by 4 bases and J by 2 bases, with 12 bases left in between. The CDR3 is made up of 14 amino acids. CDR3 bases: TGTGCTAGTGGTTCGCTAGACAGACCCTACGAGCAGTACTTC. This gives the protein CASGSLDRPYEQYF.

The rearrangement uses TRBV29-1 and TRBJ2-3; maybe TRBD2 (5 bases). The ends were cut back, 6 bases at V and 6 bases at J, with 7 bases in the middle. This CDR3 is 10 amino acids long. The germline gives CDR1 SQVTM, CDR2 ANQGSEA. CDR3 protein: CSVTRDTQYF. CDR3 nucleotide sequence: TGCAGCGTCACTAGGGATACGCAGTATTTT.

The V call is TRBV10-3, the J call TRBJ2-1, with 11 bases aligning to TRBD2. Germline V gene data show CDR1 as ENHRY and CDR2 as SYGVKD. Trimming took 10 bases from V and 3 from J; bases not matched to a gene: 5. The CDR3 length is 14 residues. The DNA for the CDR3 is TGTGCCACGGGGGGGACTAGCGGCTACAATGAGCAGTTCTTC. It translates to CATGGTSGYNEQFF.

The CDR3 sequence: CASSVAGGELFF. CDR3 sequence (DNA): TGTGCCAGTAGTGTCGCAGGCGGGGAGCTGTTTTTT. V is TRBV19 and J is TRBJ2-2; D gene uncertain. The CDR3 loop spans 12 amino acids. V was pared by 5 bases and J by 7 bases, with 8 bases between. Germline CDR1 and CDR2: LNHDA and SQIVND (reference sequence).

V and J are TRBV4-3 and TRBJ2-1, with TRBD1 matching over 9 bases. Trimming removed 6 bases from V and 4 bases from J; junction bases left unmatched: 10. Germline CDR1 and CDR2: LGHNA and YSLEER. The CDR3 runs to 16 residues. This CDR3 reads CASSRSGTGSYNEQFF. The CDR3 nucleotides are TGCGCCAGCAGTCGATCCGGGACAGGGTCATACAATGAGCAGTTCTTC.

The chain joins TRBV11-1 to TRBJ2-5; D is perhaps TRBD2 (5 bases). Germline values: CDR1 SGHAT, CDR2 FQDESV (reference sequence). There are 15 residues in the CDR3. Trimming pared 4 bases from V and 2 bases from J, leaving 14 bases between. The CDR3 protein is CASSSSRRLQETQYF. CDR3 coding DNA: TGTGCCAGCAGCTCCTCGCGGAGGCTACAAGAGACCCAGTACTTC.

The genes are TRBV11-2 and TRBJ2-3, with 8 nucleotides matching TRBD2. V lost 3 bases to trimming and J lost 8 bases; unmatched junction nucleotides: 13. This CDR3 has 16 amino acids. Germline V lookup: CDR1 SGHAT, CDR2 FQNNGV. The CDR3 here is CASSFSPGLVARTQYF. In DNA form, the CDR3 reads TGTGCCAGCAGCTTTTCCCCGGGACTAGTAGCGCGTACGCAGTATTTT. Complete variable domain (other parts from reference TRBV11-2 and TRBJ2-3): EAGVAQSPRYKIIEKRQSVAFWCNPISGHATLYWYQQILGQGPKLLIQFQNNGVVDDSQLPKDRFSAERLKGVDSTLKIQPAKLEDSAVYLCASSFSPGLVARTQYFGPGTRLTVL.

The chain combines TRBV5-3 with TRBJ1-5; D gene ambiguous. TRBV5-3 is reported as an ORF; its role is uncertain. The CDR3 is made up of 19 amino acids. The germline V and J ends were trimmed by 3 bases and 7 bases, with 29 bases remaining between them. The CDR3 region is CARSWIEGKGKLQPQPQHF. DNA for the CDR3: TGTGCCAGAAGCTGGATTGAGGGTAAAGGGAAACTGCAACCGCAGCCCCAGCATTTT.

The chain combines TRBV30 with TRBJ1-1; possible D gene TRBD1, 5 bases. This CDR3 is built from 13 residues. Germline values: CDR1 GTSNPN, CDR2 SVGIG (reference sequence). Trimming shortened V by 2 bases and J by 4 bases, and 11 bases separated the two germline ends. CDR3 residues: CAWSIRGSTEAFF. The CDR3 nucleotides are TGTGCCTGGAGTATTCGGGGGTCCACTGAAGCTTTCTTT.

In this sample, this clone turned up a few times. V and J are TRBV4-3 and TRBJ1-3; D might be TRBD1 (5 bases). CDR1 is LGHNA and CDR2 is YSLEER in the germline V gene. The ends were cut back, 1 base at V and 0 bases at J, with 10 bases in the middle. The CDR3 runs to 16 residues. Written as DNA, the CDR3 is TGCGCCAGCAGCCAAGTGGGGGGGAACTCTGGAAACACCATATATTTT. Its translation: CASSQVGGNSGNTIYF.

The chain employs TRBV28 and TRBJ2-4; possible D gene TRBD1, 6 bases. The ends were cut back, 4 bases at V and 11 bases at J, with 12 bases in the middle. Germline V gives CDR1 MDHEN, CDR2 SYDVKM. CDR3 size: 12 residues. CDR3 region: CASSWDTGLQYF. For the CDR3, the DNA is TGTGCCAGCAGTTGGGACACAGGGCTTCAGTACTTC.

The V call is TRBV19, the J call TRBJ2-7, with 12 bases identical to TRBD2. The germline CDR1 and CDR2 sequences are LNHDA and SQIVND (reference sequence). The CDR3 sequence is 14 residues long. Losses at the gene ends were 7 bases for V and 2 bases for J; bases not matched to a gene: 3. CDR3 sequence (DNA): TGTGCCAGTACTTGGACTAGCGGGGCCTACGAGCAGTACTTC. Its protein is CASTWTSGAYEQYF.

The chain joins TRBV15 to TRBJ2-5; tentatively, D is TRBD2 (6 bases). The end of the DNA aligns better with TRBJ2-7, so the J call may be wrong. This CDR3 is 13 amino acids long. The germline gives CDR1 LNHNV, CDR2 YYDKDF (reference sequence). CDR3 coding DNA: TGTGCCACCGGGCGGGGAAAAGACTACGAGCAGTACTTC. Amino acid sequence: CATGRGKDYEQYF.

The chain joins TRBV19 to TRBJ2-7, with 7 bases fitting TRBD2. Germline V CDR1 and CDR2: LNHDA, SQIVND (reference sequence). CDR3 length equals 11 residues. J was trimmed by 3 bases and V by 10 bases; bases with no gene match: 3. The CDR3 reads CATERGYEQYF. The DNA of the CDR3 is TGTGCCACAGAGCGGGGCTACGAGCAGTACTTC.

The genes are TRBV6-5 and TRBJ2-1; 9 positions match TRBD2. Germline assignment: CDR1 MNHEY and CDR2 SVGAGI. This CDR3 has 14 residues. Trimming cost V 6 bases and J 10 bases; bases outside gene matches: 10. As DNA, the CDR3 is TGTGCCAGCAGCCCACCGGGCGGGGGGGCCGAGCAGTTCTTC. This codes for CASSPPGGGAEQFF.

The CDR3 nucleotides read TGTGCCAGCAGCTTAGGCAGCCAAGAGACCCAGTACTTC. It specifies CASSLGSQETQYF. The rearrangement joins TRBV7-2 to TRBJ2-5; D remains ambiguous. V dropped 1 base and J dropped 1 base, with 4 bases sitting between them. This CDR3 comprises 13 residues. Looked up from germline, CDR1 is SGHTA and CDR2 is FQGNSA.

V gene TRBV30 combines with J gene TRBJ1-6; 10 positions match TRBD1. The CDR3 loop spans 14 amino acids. The germline V gene has CDR1 GTSNPN and CDR2 SVGIG (reference sequence). V was pared by 2 bases and J by 10 bases, with 5 bases of the junction left unmatched. The chain's CDR3 is CAWSRQGARSPLHF. CDR3 in DNA: TGTGCCTGGAGTAGACAGGGGGCTAGGTCACCCCTCCACTTT.

This clone was observed once. The chain couples TRBV6-4 to TRBJ2-1, with 7 bases that match TRBD2. The CDR3 runs 16 residues. The germline gives CDR1 MRHNA, CDR2 SNTAGT. J gave up 5 bases and V 7 bases, and 14 bases lay outside the gene matches. The CDR3 coding sequence is TGTGCCAGCAATCCCTTCGGTAGCGGGTCCCACAATGAGCAGTTCTTC. This translates into CASNPFGSGSHNEQFF.

The J gene is TRBJ2-5, the V gene TRBV6-5; 8 bases map to TRBD2. V was clipped by 7 bases and J by 6 bases; unmatched bases: 7. From germline, CDR1 is MNHEY and CDR2 SVGAGI. The CDR3 consists of 13 residues. CDR3 protein: CASNPGGEKTQYF. CDR3 DNA sequence: TGTGCCAGCAATCCGGGGGGGGAGAAGACCCAGTACTTC.

This chain joins TRBV27 and TRBJ2-7; TRBD2 matches 12 bases. Unmatched junction bases numbered 4, after V lost 0 bases and J lost 4 bases. Germline CDR1 reads MNHEY; CDR2 reads SMNVEV (reference sequence). The CDR3 consists of 16 residues. CDR3 amino acids: CASSLSTSGSGYEQYF. The CDR3 DNA reads as TGTGCCAGCAGTTTATCGACTAGCGGGAGTGGGTACGAGCAGTACTTC.

This clone was seen more than once but under ten times. The V call is TRBV5-6, the J call TRBJ2-1; D is perhaps TRBD1 (5 bases). Germline lookup yields CDR1 SGHDT and CDR2 YYEEEE. The CDR3 is 15 residues long. Deletions cut 2 bases from V and 6 bases from J, with 15 bases between. CDR3 protein: CASSFSGHQINEQFF. CDR3 sequence (DNA): TGTGCCAGCAGCTTTTCCGGACACCAAATCAATGAGCAGTTCTTC.

This clone showed up just once. The chain carries TRBV7-2 and TRBJ2-1; 9 positions match TRBD2. Germline loops: CDR1 SGHTA, CDR2 FQGNSA. V shed 5 bases and J 8 bases; nucleotides not matched to a gene: 13. The CDR3 runs to 16 residues. In DNA, the CDR3 is TGTGCCAGCAGCCCTTGGCGGGAGGGCCATCCCCATGAGCAGTTCTTC. Translating gives CASSPWREGHPHEQFF. The whole variable domain, filled in from reference TRBV7-2 and TRBJ2-1, reads GAGVSQSPSNKVTEKGKDVELRCDPISGHTALYWYRQSLGQGLEFLIYFQGNSAPDKSGLPSDRFSAERTGGSVSTLTIQRTQQEDSAVYLCASSPWREGHPHEQFFGPGTRLTVL.

In DNA, the CDR3 is TGTGCCTGGAACTACCCCGGACTTCCAAGAGAGACCCAGTACTTC. It is translated as CAWNYPGLPRETQYF. The gene calls are TRBV30 and TRBJ2-5; D may be TRBD2 (5 bases). CDR1 is GTSNPN, CDR2 SVGIG, per germline (reference sequence). With 4 bases removed from V and 4 bases from J, the gap between germline ends came to 19 bases. This CDR3 is built from 15 residues.

The chain has TRBV7-8 and TRBJ1-5, with a possible D match to TRBD1 (5 bases). The CDR3 has 16 amino acids. The V end lost 1 base, the J end lost 3 bases, and 13 bases lay between the germline ends. Germline lookup yields CDR1 SGHVS and CDR2 FQNEAQ. The DNA of the CDR3 is TGTGCCAGCAGCTTAGGGGTGGGCAGGGTCAATCAGCCCCAGCATTTT. Translation gives CASSLGVGRVNQPQHF.

V usage is TRBV28 and J usage is TRBJ2-3; TRBD1 matches at 9 bases. This CDR3 spans 14 amino acids. CDR1 MDHEN and CDR2 SYDVKM come from the germline V gene. Trimming took 4 bases from V and 7 from J; bases not matched to a gene: 6. In DNA form, the CDR3 reads TGTGCCAGCAGTTCACAGGGGGCGCATTATACGCAGTATTTT. It is translated as CASSSQGAHYTQYF.

This chain joins TRBV7-3 and TRBJ2-1; 15 bases are shared with TRBD2. J lost 7 bases, V lost 2 bases, and 6 bases had no gene match. This CDR3 comprises 17 residues. Germline V gene data show CDR1 as SGHTA and CDR2 as FQGTGA. Here the CDR3 reads CASSLGLAGGAVNEQFF. The CDR3 DNA sequence: TGTGCCAGCAGCTTAGGACTAGCGGGAGGGGCAGTGAATGAGCAGTTCTTC.

CDR3 amino acids: CASSPPGLPTGELFF. The CDR3, as DNA: TGTGCCAGCAGCCCCCCGGGACTGCCCACCGGGGAGCTGTTTTTT. The V call is TRBV7-9, the J call TRBJ2-2; D may be TRBD2 (6 bases). CDR3 length equals 15 residues. Trimming took off 5 bases at V and 4 bases at J, with 14 bases between the two ends. Germline V gene sequence: CDR1 SEHNR, CDR2 FQNEAQ (reference sequence).

The chain uses TRBV7-2 and TRBJ1-6; 7 bases fit TRBD1. Germline V CDR1 and CDR2: SGHTA, FQGNSA. The ends lost 2 bases at V and 5 bases at J; junction bases unmatched: 6. The CDR3 extends over 16 amino acids. CDR3 residues: CASSLISGQNNSPLHF. The CDR3 bases are TGTGCCAGCAGCTTAATCTCGGGACAGAATAATTCACCCCTCCACTTT.

The V and J genes are TRBV11-2 and TRBJ1-5; a weak D match, TRBD1 (5 bases). The CDR3 length is 13 residues. V lost 5 bases, J lost 7 bases, and 12 bases lay in between. Germline CDR1 reads SGHAT; CDR2 reads FQNNGV. The CDR3 coding sequence is TGTGCCAGCAGCCCCCCTGGGGGGCAGCCCCAGCATTTT. This sequence encodes CASSPPGGQPQHF.

This clone occurred a few times. The gene calls are TRBV19 and TRBJ2-1; TRBD2 agrees at 9 bases. The CDR3 covers 15 residues. In germline, CDR1 is LNHDA, CDR2 SQIVND (reference sequence). V trimming: 6 bases; J trimming: 0 bases; junction bases outside the gene matches: 3. This chain's CDR3 is CASSHSGSSYNEQFF. The CDR3 nucleotides read TGTGCCAGTAGCCATAGCGGGAGCTCCTACAATGAGCAGTTCTTC.

This rearrangement joins TRBV12-2 to TRBJ2-3; TRBD2, the table's D call, lacks a check against the DNA. TRBV12-2 is flagged as a pseudogene. The CDR3 has 16 amino acids. In DNA, the CDR3 is TGTGCAAGTCGCCAACTAGCGGGAGGGCTGCAAGATACGCAGTATTTT. This sequence encodes CASRQLAGGLQDTQYF.